This record concerns one T cell receptor beta chain sequence. The repertoire was sequenced with immunoSEQ multiplex PCR; TCRdb's copy has only in-frame clones and lacks some. This table has approximately 710,000 clones, 90% appearing once. V dropped 2 bases and J dropped 5 bases, with 13 bases sitting between them. Germline-derived CDR1 and CDR2 are SGHDN and FVKESK. The CDR3 sequence is 14 residues long. These data originate in a study of shared clonotypes between healthy human individuals. The rearrangement uses TRBV14 and TRBJ2-7, with D possibly being TRBD2 (5 bases). The sequence was collected from a man aged 18 to 30 in good health. Some clones in this sample may be carry-over from other donors' samples. Sequenced sample: memory CD8+ T cells from PBMCs. Noted subset: CD45RO+ cells pooled with CCR7-negative TemRA cells. Here the CDR3 DNA reads TGTGCCAGCAGCCAATCGCGCTGGGGAGACGAGCAGTACTTC. It is translated as CASSQSRWGDEQYF.